This is a list of T cell receptor beta chains from one sample in a study of blood T cells in healthy people across ages. TCRdb re-called the 5' RACE reads with MiXCR, one entry per CDR3 protein. The sample carries roughly 1.5 million distinct CDR3 sequences, approximately 42% recorded once. What was sequenced was blood. These receptors were obtained from a woman aged 18-29 years in good health. CDR3s include the opening cysteine and the closing phenylalanine or tryptophan. The D gene is left open where the match is weak. Not every row has a clone size; where given, it reads once, few, many or a size class.

16,TRBV4-3,few,TRBJ1-2,-,CASSPQPEGLLYGYTF,TGCGCCAGCAGCCCCCAACCAGAGGGGCTCCTCTATGGCTACACCTTC
15,TRBV24-1,-,TRBJ2-5,-,CATSDNPGQMNEQYF,TGTGCCACCAGTGATAACCCTGGTCAGATGAATGAGCAGTACTTC
12,TRBV2,few,TRBJ2-3,-,CASNDNTDTQYF,TGTGCCAGCAATGACAACACAGATACGCAGTATTTT
15,TRBV12-3/TRBV12-4,-,TRBJ1-1,-,CASSLSGRTNTEAFF,TGTGCCAGCAGCCTTTCGGGACGGACGAACACTGAAGCTTTCTTT
12,TRBV20-1,few,TRBJ2-7,TRBD2,CRATSGRAEQYF,TGCAGAGCCACTAGCGGGAGGGCCGAGCAGTACTTC
14,TRBV5-1,-,TRBJ1-1,-,CASSLKADGTEAFF,TGCGCCAGCAGCCTCAAAGCGGACGGCACTGAAGCTTTCTTT
14,TRBV20-1,few,TRBJ1-2,-,CSAYPVGRDYGYTF,TGCAGTGCTTACCCGGTAGGGCGCGACTATGGCTACACCTTC
15,TRBV4-1,-,TRBJ2-5,-,CASSQDRAGQETQYF,TGCGCCAGCAGCCAAGATAGGGCGGGACAAGAGACCCAGTACTTC
17,TRBV4-3,few,TRBJ2-1,TRBD2,CASSQDSRTSAYNEQFF,TGCGCCAGCAGCCAAGATTCCCGGACTAGTGCCTACAATGAGCAGTTCTTC
16,TRBV5-1,-,TRBJ2-3,-,CASSPPFSGLTDTQYF,TGCGCCAGCAGCCCGCCTTTTTCGGGACTCACAGATACGCAGTATTTT
14,TRBV29-1,few,TRBJ2-5,TRBD2,CSVESGLAQETQYF,TGCAGCGTTGAGTCGGGACTAGCCCAAGAGACCCAGTACTTC
14,TRBV20-1,few,TRBJ1-4,-,CSASSVLLGEKLFF,TGCAGTGCTTCATCCGTTTTGCTGGGGGAAAAACTGTTTTTT
17,TRBV4-1,-,TRBJ1-2,TRBD1,CASSQVGRDRGITGYTF,TGCGCCAGCAGCCAAGTCGGGAGGGACAGGGGAATTACTGGCTACACCTTC
15,TRBV20-1,-,TRBJ2-7,TRBD1,CSACLGTGENNEQYF,TGCAGTGCTTGTCTAGGGACAGGGGAAAACAATGAGCAGTACTTC
14,TRBV5-6,few,TRBJ1-1,-,CASSLGQKNTEAFF,TGTGCCAGCAGCTTGGGACAGAAGAACACTGAAGCTTTCTTT
13,TRBV20-1,few,TRBJ2-1,-,CSASDVGPNEQFF,TGCAGTGCTAGTGATGTAGGACCGAATGAGCAGTTCTTC
14,TRBV15,-,TRBJ1-1,TRBD1,CATSRGTGDTEAFF,TGTGCCACCAGCAGAGGGACAGGGGACACTGAAGCTTTCTTT
14,TRBV29-1,-,TRBJ1-1,-,CSVQRAGVNTEAFF,TGCAGCGTCCAAAGGGCAGGGGTGAACACTGAAGCTTTCTTT
15,TRBV6-1,-,TRBJ1-2,TRBD1,CASSFTGGAGYGYTF,TGTGCCAGCAGTTTTACAGGGGGCGCTGGCTATGGCTACACCTTC
15,TRBV6-6,-,TRBJ1-1,-,CASSSEIRGNTEAFF,TGTGCCAGCAGTTCCGAGATACGGGGGAACACTGAAGCTTTCTTT
16,TRBV7-2,-,TRBJ2-3,-,CASSQGGTSDTDTQYF,TGTGCCAGCAGCCAGGGGGGGACGTCTGACACAGATACGCAGTATTTT
15,TRBV4-1,-,TRBJ2-7,TRBD2,CASSQSLADFYEQYF,TGCGCCAGCAGCCAATCACTAGCGGACTTCTACGAGCAGTACTTC
19,TRBV15,-,TRBJ2-3,-,CATSRDRGSSRFSIDTQYF,TGTGCCACCAGCAGAGATCGAGGTAGCAGTAGGTTCAGCATAGATACGCAGTATTTT
13,TRBV14,many,TRBJ2-1,-,CASSQDNSNEQFF,TGTGCCAGCAGCCAAGATAACTCCAATGAGCAGTTCTTC
13,TRBV11-3,once,TRBJ2-7,TRBD1,CASSVQQGSEQYF,TGTGCCAGCAGCGTACAACAGGGGTCTGAGCAGTACTTC
15,TRBV7-2,few,TRBJ2-7,TRBD2,CASSFAGTSRYEQYF,TGTGCCAGCAGCTTCGCCGGGACTAGCAGATACGAGCAGTACTTC
15,TRBV27,few,TRBJ2-3,TRBD2,CASSALAGVADTQYF,TGTGCCAGCAGTGCGCTAGCGGGAGTGGCAGATACGCAGTATTTT
14,TRBV6-2/TRBV6-3,-,TRBJ2-3,-,CASSSSGETDTQYF,TGTGCCAGCAGTTCCAGCGGAGAAACAGATACGCAGTATTTT
12,TRBV20-1,-,TRBJ1-1,TRBD1,CRYASGGTEAFF,TGCAGGTACGCGTCAGGGGGTACTGAAGCTTTCTTT
14,TRBV20-1,many,TRBJ2-6,TRBD1,CSALQGSGANVLTF,TGCAGCGCTCTACAGGGGTCTGGGGCCAACGTCCTGACTTTC
16,TRBV4-3,-,TRBJ2-7,-,CASSQEIGTVYNEQYF,TGCGCCAGCAGCCAAGAGATCGGGACGGTCTACAATGAGCAGTACTTC
18,TRBV12-3/TRBV12-4,-,TRBJ2-6,TRBD1,CASSLGRDRVFGANVLTF,TGTGCCAGCAGTTTGGGTCGGGACAGGGTATTTGGGGCCAACGTCCTGACTTTC
15,TRBV12-3/TRBV12-4,-,TRBJ2-7,-,CASSLSRGNHYEQYF,TGTGCCAGCAGTCTAAGTAGAGGAAACCACTACGAGCAGTACTTC
12,TRBV4-3,few,TRBJ1-1,-,CASSQEGVTAFF,TGCGCCAGCAGCCAAGAGGGGGTCACTGCTTTCTTT
14,TRBV7-2,-,TRBJ2-7,TRBD1,CASSTQGQGYEQYF,TGTGCCAGCAGCACCCAAGGACAGGGCTACGAGCAGTACTTC
15,TRBV29-1,few,TRBJ2-2,TRBD2,CSVVSAGGGTGELFF,TGCAGCGTTGTTAGCGCGGGAGGAGGCACCGGGGAGCTGTTTTTT
13,TRBV7-2,few,TRBJ2-1,-,CASSPYLNNEQFF,TGTGCCAGCAGCCCCTACCTTAACAATGAGCAGTTCTTC
15,TRBV7-9,-,TRBJ1-2,-,CASSLAMERNQGYTF,TGTGCCAGCAGCTTAGCGATGGAAAGGAATCAGGGCTACACCTTC
13,TRBV20-1,-,TRBJ1-2,-,CSAVPSNSYGYTF,TGCAGTGCTGTACCCAGCAATTCCTATGGCTACACCTTC
13,TRBV19,-,TRBJ1-4,-,CASNADRNEKLFF,TGTGCCAGTAATGCAGATCGAAATGAAAAACTGTTTTTT
15,TRBV20-1,-,TRBJ1-5,-,CNARGVSEINQPQHF,TGCAATGCTAGAGGTGTCAGCGAGATCAATCAGCCCCAGCATTTT
13,TRBV28,-,TRBJ2-5,-,CASSHQRGQEQYF,TGTGCCAGCAGCCACCAACGGGGCCAGGAGCAGTACTTC
13,TRBV7-9,-,TRBJ1-2,-,CASSVRTVDGYTF,TGTGCCAGCAGCGTCAGGACAGTCGATGGCTACACCTTC
12,TRBV5-6,few,TRBJ2-5,-,CASSFSTAVPYF,TGTGCCAGCAGCTTTAGCACCGCTGTTCCGTACTTC
16,TRBV2,few,TRBJ2-3,-,CASSEALGRGTDTQYF,TGTGCCAGCAGTGAAGCGTTGGGAAGGGGCACAGATACGCAGTATTTT
16,TRBV4-1,-,TRBJ2-1,-,CASSQDPREFSYEQFF,TGCGCCAGCAGCCAAGATCCTCGGGAATTCTCCTACGAGCAGTTCTTC